One and the same sample provided the 8 T cell receptor beta chains below, sequenced in a study of human T cells and chemical hapten exposure. Time point indicated: patch test 2, 6 weeks after DPC sensitization. Treatment indicated: therapeutic diphenylcyclopropenone sensitization with weekly scalp DPC. TCRdb reanalysed the RACE reads using MiXCR and keeps one entry per CDR3 protein. The sample comprises tens of thousands of distinct CDR3 sequences, around 7% of which are singletons, and approximately 1.2% rests with the top ten. The sequences come from whole blood, collected in connection with sensitization to the hapten diphenylcyclopropenone (DPC). The receptors here all came from a woman younger than 45 with alopecia areata. Some clones in this sample may be carry-over from other donors' samples.

This clonotype appeared many times. The rearrangement joins TRBV12-3 or TRBV12-4 to TRBJ1-2; D call uncertain. Deletions cut 2 bases from V and 8 bases from J, with 12 bases between. The CDR3 totals 13 residues. The CDR3 spells CASSLLQLGGYTF. DNA for the CDR3: TGTGCCAGCAGTTTACTTCAGCTCGGCGGCTACACCTTC.

This clonotype was detected many times. This chain links TRBV4-2 with TRBJ2-5; 12 nucleotides agree with TRBD2. The CDR3 is 16 amino acids. Germline V lookup: CDR1 LGHNA, CDR2 YNFKEQ. V was clipped by 3 bases and J by 3 bases; unmatched bases: 5. The CDR3 here is CASSQRLAGAEETQYF. DNA for the CDR3: TGTGCCAGCAGCCAGAGACTAGCGGGGGCCGAAGAGACCCAGTACTTC.

The sample holds many counts of this clonotype. The chain carries TRBV5-6 and TRBJ2-7; D unclear. The CDR3 is 14 residues long. V was clipped by 0 bases and J by 2 bases, with 9 bases between them. Germline V gene sequence: CDR1 SGHDT, CDR2 YYEEEE. The CDR3 DNA reads as TGTGCCAGCAGCTTGGGCCAGCGCCCCTACGAGCAGTACTTC. Residues: CASSLGQRPYEQYF.

With respect to this clonotype: Just one base apart from a much larger clone, this may be a read error. V is TRBV4-2 and J is TRBJ2-3, with D perhaps matching TRBD1 (6 bases). The CDR3 length is 15 residues. Germline V CDR1 and CDR2: LGHNA, YNFKEQ. Trimming removed 4 bases at V and 5 bases at J, with 16 bases between. The CDR3 loop is CASSLSVGALDTQYF. The CDR3 coding sequence is TGTGCCAGCAGCCTTAGCGTGGGGGCCCTAGATACGCAGTATTTT.

This clonotype was picked up a small number of times. The chain carries TRBV9 and TRBJ1-5; D remains ambiguous. V was shortened by 4 bases and J by 6 bases, with 17 bases between the two germline ends. The CDR3 covers 15 residues. Germline V gene sequence: CDR1 SGDLS, CDR2 YYNGEE. The DNA for the CDR3 is TGTGCCAGCAGCACAACCCGACGGGGAAGTCAGCCCCAGCATTTT. Encoded protein: CASSTTRRGSQPQHF.

This clonotype was seen ten or more times. The V gene is TRBV11-2, the J gene TRBJ2-7; tentative D call: TRBD1 (6 bases). The V end lost 1 base, the J end lost 2 bases, and 12 bases lay between the germline ends. This CDR3 is 15 amino acids long. CDR1 SGHAT and CDR2 FQNNGV come from the germline V gene. CDR3 coding DNA: TGTGCCAGCAGCTTAGCCCCAGGGGAAGCCTACGAGCAGTACTTC. Encoded protein: CASSLAPGEAYEQYF.

Many counts were recorded for this clonotype. This chain links TRBV7-3 with TRBJ1-2; 8 bases map to TRBD1. J lost 4 bases, V lost 4 bases, and 2 bases had no gene match. The CDR3 covers 13 residues. CDR1 and CDR2 from the germline V gene are SGHTA and FQGTGA. The CDR3, as DNA: TGTGCCAGCAGCTCCGGACAGGGCTATGGCTACACCTTC. This translates into CASSSGQGYGYTF.

The rearrangement links TRBV7-9 to TRBJ1-1; perhaps TRBD1 as D (6 bases). Looked up from germline, CDR1 is SEHNR and CDR2 is FQNEAQ (reference sequence). The CDR3 loop spans 16 amino acids. The germline V and J ends were trimmed by 5 bases and 3 bases, with 19 bases remaining between them. In nucleotides, the CDR3 is TGTGCCAGCAGCACGAGAGGGGGGGCTGGTGACACTGAAGCTTTCTTT. Translated, it gives CASSTRGGAGDTEAFF.